This T cell receptor beta chain was sequenced during a study of OX40 agonist ivuxolimab in advanced cancers. For the wider study: Ivuxolimab was an agonistic, fully human IgG2 monoclonal antibody directed against OX40 (CD134), a costimulatory receptor. The monotherapy dose-escalation portion (N ≈ 57 patients) of the phase I ivuxolimab trial is reported in the paper. Partial responses occurred in three dose-escalation patients: two with cutaneous melanoma and one with hepatocellular carcinoma. In the dose-escalation cohort, roughly 80% of patients were male, and the mean age was approximately 60 years, with a range of about 23 to 90. Among the 52 dose-escalation patients, about 20 had hepatocellular carcinoma, around 15 melanoma, 9 renal cell carcinoma and 9 head and neck cancer. Intravenous ivuxolimab was administered to patients every 2 weeks at six dose levels: 0.01, 0.1, 0.3, 1.5, 3 and 10 mg/kg. The point of sequencing TCRbeta in the periphery was to test whether ivuxolimab changed TCR sequence diversity and drove clonal T-cell expansion. Patients were allowed to have had prior anti-PD-1, anti-PD-L1 or anti-CTLA-4 therapy, and 40% to 45% of the dose-escalation patients had previously received checkpoint inhibitors. The study at large found these results: Partial responders in the 0.1-3.0 mg/kg groups had among the lowest normalized peripheral clonal expansion, especially among CD8+ T cells. Low levels of normalized T-cell clonal expansion were also seen in some patients who did not respond. Which antigens the clonally expanded peripheral T cells were specific for was not determined. Clonal expansion of both CD4+ and CD8+ blood T cells was observed from baseline to week 6 at doses 0.1 to 3.0 mg/kg. After ivuxolimab, more expanded clones were found on average in CD8+ T cells than in CD4+ T cells.

Looking up the germline V gene yields CDR1 SGHTA and CDR2 FQGNSA. The CDR3 sequence holds 13 residues, the cysteine and phenylalanine included. CDR3 DNA is the only sequence kept; it has 39 bases, read in frame from the first base. Genomic DNA was isolated from the sorted cells so that the TCRbeta CDR3 region could be sequenced. The immunoSEQ Assay was used to sequence the TCRbeta CDR3 regions. Entries here come from immuneACCESS through TCRdb and include only in-frame sequences with V and J called. Some clones fail to appear in such tables; in the studies checked, an unresolved V gene covers under half of the shortfall, and the cause of the remainder is unknown. In all, the sample holds 75,000 to 100,000 clones, and around 91% of those were seen once. The ten largest account for under 0.95% of the sample. Points on this clone: Its recognized antigen is unknown. No qualities accompany the bases; no much larger clone lies one base away.

Patients with autoimmune disease history or receiving systemic immunosuppression were excluded from the trial. Peripheral blood for TCR sequencing was collected from all dose cohorts at baseline, on cycle 4 day 1, and on cycle 7 day 1. Samples were obtained from an open-label, multicenter, first-in-human phase I dose-escalation trial of ivuxolimab. Adults with locally advanced or metastatic melanoma, renal cell, hepatocellular, or head and neck squamous cell carcinoma were enrolled in the trial. Before TCR sequencing, CD4+ T cells and CD8+ T cells from peripheral blood were sorted into separate populations.

Specimen: CD4+ or CD8+ T cells sorted from blood, collected in a trial of the OX40 agonist ivuxolimab. The rearrangement combines TRBV7-2 with TRBJ2-5; the D gene cannot be named for sure. With the DNA end fitting TRBJ2-7 better, the J assignment may be wrong. The TCR comes from an adult with an advanced solid tumor such as melanoma, head and neck, liver or kidney cancer. The CDR3 reads as follows: CASSPQVSYEQYF. The DNA is TGTGCCAGCAGCCCCCAGGTTAGCTACGAGCAGTACTTC.